This TCR beta chain was sequenced in a study of response to subunit inactivated influenza vaccine. Study-level points and caveats: Few new T cells, the authors suggested, are recruited by each seasonal influenza vaccination.

This clonotype was counted only a few times. What it recognizes is unknown. The germline gives CDR1 SGHVS, CDR2 FQNEAQ. CDR3 length: 14 amino acids. V lost 2 bases to trimming and J lost 1 base, with 9 bases between them. Each CDR3 protein gets one entry after TCRdb re-called the RT-PCR reads with MiXCR. The sample has hundreds of thousands of distinct CDR3 sequences; 7.5% to 8.5% are singletons. The sequences come from PBMCs from blood, collected less than 30 months after vaccination. The clonotype originates from a man between 50 and 70 years old who received an inactivated influenza vaccine. The rearrangement uses TRBV7-8 and TRBJ2-7; D is unresolved. The CDR3 sequence is CASSLHGQSYEQYF. The CDR3 DNA is TGTGCCAGCAGCTTACACGGGCAGTCCTACGAGCAGTACTTC.